The rows below give T cell receptor beta chains drawn from one sample of a study of T cells of healthy individuals. TCRdb reprocessed the 5' RACE reads with MiXCR, giving one entry per CDR3 protein. The table records over 95,000 distinct CDR3 sequences, 17% of them present only once. The receptors shown here come from a human donor in good health. The CDR3 runs from the conserved cysteine through the conserved F or W. D genes are given only for firm matches. The size entry is marked missing in some rows and otherwise reads once, few, many or a size class.

j_call v_call clone_size d_call cdr3_nt cdr3_aa
TRBJ1-2 TRBV12-3/TRBV12-4 NA NA TGTGCCAGCAGTTTAGTTCTTTGGACGGGCTATGGCTACACCTTC CASSLVLWTGYGYTF
TRBJ2-5 TRBV7-7 NA NA TGTGCCAGCAGCTTAGGGACAGCAAAAGAGACCCAGTACTTC CASSLGTAKETQYF
TRBJ2-3 TRBV3-1 many NA TGTGCCAGCCGCGGGTCAAGCACAGATACGCAGTATTTT CASRGSSTDTQYF
TRBJ1-2 TRBV10-3 NA TRBD1 TGTGCCATCAGTATGACAGGGCATGATGGCTACACCTTC CAISMTGHDGYTF
TRBJ1-5 TRBV20-1 NA NA TGCAGTGCTAGTGGGCATAGCAATCAGCCCCAGCATTTT CSASGHSNQPQHF
TRBJ2-5 TRBV6-5 few TRBD2 TGTGCCAGCGGTGGGGCGGGGGGGCTGAGGGAGACCCAGTACTTC CASGGAGGLRETQYF
TRBJ2-3 TRBV2 few NA TGTGCCAGCAGTGTGGAGGATACGCAGTATTTT CASSVEDTQYF
TRBJ1-2 TRBV7-2 many TRBD1 TGTGCCAGCAGCGTATACCGGGACAGCTATGGCTACACCTTC CASSVYRDSYGYTF
TRBJ1-1 TRBV7-9 few NA TGTGCCAGCAGCTGGTCAGGGGAAGGGGCTTTCTTT CASSWSGEGAFF
TRBJ2-1 TRBV7-8 NA NA TGTGCCAGCAGCTTAGGAGGGGGGGTATCCTACAATGAGCAGTTCTTC CASSLGGGVSYNEQFF
TRBJ2-1 TRBV29-1 NA TRBD1 TGCAGCGTTGGACAGGGGAATGAGCAGTTCTTC CSVGQGNEQFF
TRBJ2-5 TRBV5-1 NA NA TGCGCCAGCAGCTTGGACCCAGGGGAAGAGACCCAGTACTTC CASSLDPGEETQYF
TRBJ1-1 TRBV5-1 few NA TGCGCCAGCAGCTTGGGACCCGGCGGCAAAGCTTTCTTT CASSLGPGGKAFF
TRBJ1-6 TRBV27 many NA TGTGCCAGCACCACTAGAGGGGTTTCACCCCTCCACTTT CASTTRGVSPLHF
TRBJ1-5 TRBV12-3/TRBV12-4 once TRBD1 TGTGCCAGCAGTTTTAACAGGGGGCGCGATCAGCCCCAGCATTTT CASSFNRGRDQPQHF
TRBJ1-1 TRBV11-2 NA NA TGTGCCAGCAGCTTAGATCCCTTGGGAGGTAGGGCTGAAGCTTTCTTT CASSLDPLGGRAEAFF
TRBJ1-4 TRBV5-1 few TRBD1 TGCGCCAGCAGAGGGGGCAGTAGGAATGAAAAACTGTTTTTT CASRGGSRNEKLFF
TRBJ2-1 TRBV12-3/TRBV12-4 few NA TGTGCCAGCAGTTTTGGTTCGAGGGATGAGCAGTTCTTC CASSFGSRDEQFF
TRBJ2-1 TRBV11-1 NA NA TGTGCCAGCAGCTTAGGGGGCGGGATGGGATGGAATGAGCAGTTCTTC CASSLGGGMGWNEQFF
TRBJ1-5 TRBV20-1 few NA TGCAGTGCTAGAGATCCGGGGGCGCAAAGTCAGCCCCAGCATTTT CSARDPGAQSQPQHF
TRBJ1-2 TRBV3-1 many TRBD1 TGTGCCAGCAGCCAACTTGGACAGGGGAACACCTTC CASSQLGQGNTF
TRBJ2-7 TRBV27 many NA TGTGCCAGCAGTTTAGGATCTGGGTACGAGCAGTACTTC CASSLGSGYEQYF
TRBJ1-4 TRBV6-5 many NA TGTGCCAGCAGCCCATTACGGGAGGGAAAACTGTTTTTT CASSPLREGKLFF
TRBJ2-5 TRBV11-2 NA NA TGTGCCAGCAGCTCGGGCGGTTCCCAGTACTTC CASSSGGSQYF
TRBJ1-4 TRBV11-2 many NA TGTGCCAGCAGCTTAATGGGGGCGACCCCTAATGAAAAACTGTTTTTT CASSLMGATPNEKLFF
TRBJ2-6 TRBV20-1 medium-sized NA TGCAGTGCTAGAGATGGTTGGAGTCGTGGGGCCAACGTCCTGACTTTC CSARDGWSRGANVLTF
TRBJ2-3 TRBV27 NA TRBD2 TGTGCCAGCAGTTTATCGTGGCCTAGCGGGACCCCGGATACGCAGTATTTT CASSLSWPSGTPDTQYF
TRBJ2-1 TRBV20-1 few TRBD2 TGCAGTGCTAGCCTAGCGGGAGACAATGAGCAGTTCTTC CSASLAGDNEQFF
TRBJ2-1 TRBV9 NA TRBD2 TGTGCCAGCAGCGTAGGCCAGCGGGAGTCGGATGAGCAGTTCTTC CASSVGQRESDEQFF
TRBJ2-4 TRBV6-1 many NA TGTGCCAGCAGTGAATCGAAACTAGCCAAAAACATTCAGTACTTC CASSESKLAKNIQYF
TRBJ2-5 TRBV20-1 NA NA TGCAGTGCCGGAAGACCACACCAAGAGACCCAGTACTTC CSAGRPHQETQYF
TRBJ1-2 TRBV27 NA NA TGTGCCAGCAGTCCCCGGGCCAGGGCCTATGGCTACACCTTC CASSPRARAYGYTF
TRBJ2-2 TRBV4-1 NA TRBD1 TGCGCCAGCAGCCAACACAGGGGACAGGGAAACGCCGGGGAGCTGTTTTTT CASSQHRGQGNAGELFF
TRBJ1-6 TRBV4-1 few TRBD1 TGCGCCAGCAGCCACCGGGGACAGCTGGGATCACCCCTCCACTTT CASSHRGQLGSPLHF
TRBJ1-2 TRBV27 many NA TGTGCCAGCAGTACCCTGGGAGGGAAAGATGGCTACACCTTC CASSTLGGKDGYTF
TRBJ1-1 TRBV7-9 many NA TGTGCCAGCAGCCGAGCGGCGGGTTATCTTGTTGAAGCTTTCTTT CASSRAAGYLVEAFF
TRBJ1-1 TRBV20-1 NA NA TGCAGTGCGGAAAGGGGTGAGGGGTGGAACACTGAAGCTTTCTTT CSAERGEGWNTEAFF
TRBJ2-1 TRBV28 NA NA TGTGCCAGCAGTGAGCAGGGAAGAGGGATCTTC CASSEQGRGIF
TRBJ2-5 TRBV7-2 many TRBD2 TGTGCCAGCAGCTTAGGGAGCGGGGGTTGGGAGACCCAGTACTTC CASSLGSGGWETQYF
TRBJ2-1 TRBV4-2 NA TRBD2 TGTGCCAGCAGCCAAGATCGAACGGGGGGTGTGGATGAGCAGTTCTTC CASSQDRTGGVDEQFF
TRBJ1-1 TRBV28 many NA TGTGCCAGCAGTTTAAGTACTGAAGCTTTCTTT CASSLSTEAFF
TRBJ2-5 TRBV10-3 NA TRBD1 TGTGCCATCAGTACCCCAGGGGGCGGGCAAGAGACCCAGTACTTC CAISTPGGGQETQYF
TRBJ1-1 TRBV4-3 few NA TGCGCCAGCAGCCAAGATTTCAGGACAGAGGGTCCTGAAGCTTTCTTT CASSQDFRTEGPEAFF
TRBJ1-5 TRBV6-1 NA TRBD1 TGTGCCAGCAGTCGACAGGGACAGGGCAATCAGCCCCAGCATTTT CASSRQGQGNQPQHF
TRBJ1-2 TRBV7-2 few TRBD1 TGTGCCAGCAGCGGGACAGCCTCTAGTTATGGCTACACCTTC CASSGTASSYGYTF
TRBJ2-5 TRBV5-6 NA TRBD2 TGTGCCAGCAGCAGACTAGCGGTGCGAGAGACCCAGTACTTC CASSRLAVRETQYF
TRBJ1-1 TRBV5-1 NA NA TGCGCCAGCAGCTTCGGACAAGTGAACACTGAAGCTTTCTTT CASSFGQVNTEAFF
TRBJ2-3 TRBV28 NA TRBD2 TGTGCCAGCAGTCAGGGACTAGCGGTTGCAGATACGCAGTATTTT CASSQGLAVADTQYF
TRBJ2-7 TRBV28 NA TRBD1 TGTGCCAGCAGTTTCAGGGGGTTAGGCTACGAGCAGTACTTC CASSFRGLGYEQYF
TRBJ2-7 TRBV25-1 NA NA TGTGCCAGCAGTGAATCGGGATTGGCCTACGAGCAGTACTTC CASSESGLAYEQYF
TRBJ2-3 TRBV29-1 NA NA TGCAGCGTGGGGGACCGGTCTAGCACAGATACGCAGTATTTT CSVGDRSSTDTQYF
TRBJ1-1 TRBV7-9 many NA TGTGCCAGCAGCTCCGGTTACACTGAAGCTTTCTTT CASSSGYTEAFF
TRBJ1-6 TRBV6-6 NA TRBD1 TGTGCCAGCAGTTACAGGACAGGGCTTAACAATTCACCCCTCCACTTT CASSYRTGLNNSPLHF
TRBJ2-3 TRBV4-2 many TRBD2 TGTGCCAGCAGCCCCGGGACTAGCGGTGGAGATACGCAGTATTTT CASSPGTSGGDTQYF
TRBJ2-7 TRBV6-2/TRBV6-3 NA NA TGTGCCAGCAGTGACCCAATCGGCTCCTACGAGCAGTACTTC CASSDPIGSYEQYF
TRBJ2-7 TRBV27 NA NA TGTGCCAGCAATTCGCTACAGGGTCCCTACGAGCAGTACTTC CASNSLQGPYEQYF
TRBJ1-1 TRBV7-8 NA NA TGTGCCAGCAGCTTAAAAGAACGGGGGGAAGCTTTCTTT CASSLKERGEAFF
TRBJ1-3 TRBV3-1 many NA TGTGCCAGCAGCCTGACAGGTGGAAACACCATATATTTT CASSLTGGNTIYF
TRBJ2-1 TRBV6-2/TRBV6-3 NA NA TGTGCCAGCAGGGGGGCCGGGACTCAATACAATGAGCAGTTCTTC CASRGAGTQYNEQFF
TRBJ2-1 TRBV6-6 many TRBD2 TGTGCCACAATATCCGGGCGGGAGTCCGCCTACAATGAGCAGTTCTTC CATISGRESAYNEQFF